The 2 T cell receptor beta chains listed next were all sequenced from one sample in a study of blood T cell repertoires in COVID-19. Data came from immunoSEQ multiplex PCR; TCRdb stores just in-frame clones and leaves some out. Of 350,000 to 450,000 clones in the sample, 85% to 90% are singletons; the top ten hold around 3%. The source material was peripheral blood. The receptors were sampled from a human donor in a cohort sampled during active COVID-19.

This chain connects TRBV6-5 to TRBJ1-3, with D hard to call. V was clipped by 4 bases and J by 0 bases, with 10 bases between them. Germline CDR1 reads MNHEY; CDR2 reads SVGAGI. The CDR3 runs to 15 residues. The CDR3 loop is CASSLMEDSGNTIYF. CDR3 coding DNA: TGTGCCAGCAGTTTGATGGAGGACTCTGGAAACACCATATATTTT.

The genes are TRBV11-3 and TRBJ2-1; 8 bases fit TRBD2. The trim removed 3 bases at V and 8 bases at J, leaving 3 bases unmatched. CDR3 length: 13 residues. Germline V gene data show CDR1 as SGHNT and CDR2 as YENEEA. CDR3 bases: TGTGCCAGCAGCTTGCGGGGGGAGGATGAGCAGTTCTTC. Translating gives CASSLRGEDEQFF.